This section outlines one T cell receptor (beta chain) sequence together with its context. The entry originates in a study of blood T cell repertoires in COVID-19. About the study: Collection of acute and convalescent COVID-19 samples took place in the United States, Italy and Spain.

The method was immunoSEQ multiplex PCR; TCRdb's version includes in-frame clones alone and lacks a portion of them. The table lists about 150,000 clones, 75% to 95% of them singletons. The source is a man in his fifties with acute or convalescent COVID-19. The sample taken for sequencing was peripheral blood.

Written as DNA, the CDR3 is TGTGCCAGCAGTTTAGCAGGGGCTGGCTACACCTTC. It yields the protein CASSLAGAGYTF. The V and J genes are TRBV12-3 or TRBV12-4 and TRBJ1-2, with TRBD1 as a possible D gene (5 bases). V lost 0 bases to trimming and J lost 7 bases, with 6 bases between them. CDR3 length: 12 residues.